The present TCR beta chain was sequenced within a study of shared clonotypes between healthy human individuals. Study-level findings and limits: In general, naive subsets displayed greater estimated richness than memory subsets did. The study drew on few donors, limiting represented genetic and exposure-history diversity.

Produced via immunoSEQ multiplex PCR; TCRdb's table is partial and in-frame only. The repertoire holds some 800,000 clones, with 80% to 95% as singletons. It was CD45RO-negative cells, positively selected for CCR7, that made up naive CD8 cells, with terminally differentiated effector memory CD45RA+ cells excluded. A remark on this clone: The antigen is unknown.

V lost 1 base and J lost 6, with 15 bases in between. The germline V gene encodes CDR1 MGHRA and CDR2 YSYEKL. The CDR3 is 15 residues long. The receptor's source is a man aged 30-40 years in good health. Source material: naive CD8+ T cells sorted from blood. The chain uses TRBV4-1 and TRBJ1-1, with a tentative D call TRBD1 (5 bases). CDR3 coding DNA: TGCGCCAGCAGCCAAGGTCCGGGGCGGGGGGCTGAAGCTTTCTTT. Translating gives CASSQGPGRGAEAFF.